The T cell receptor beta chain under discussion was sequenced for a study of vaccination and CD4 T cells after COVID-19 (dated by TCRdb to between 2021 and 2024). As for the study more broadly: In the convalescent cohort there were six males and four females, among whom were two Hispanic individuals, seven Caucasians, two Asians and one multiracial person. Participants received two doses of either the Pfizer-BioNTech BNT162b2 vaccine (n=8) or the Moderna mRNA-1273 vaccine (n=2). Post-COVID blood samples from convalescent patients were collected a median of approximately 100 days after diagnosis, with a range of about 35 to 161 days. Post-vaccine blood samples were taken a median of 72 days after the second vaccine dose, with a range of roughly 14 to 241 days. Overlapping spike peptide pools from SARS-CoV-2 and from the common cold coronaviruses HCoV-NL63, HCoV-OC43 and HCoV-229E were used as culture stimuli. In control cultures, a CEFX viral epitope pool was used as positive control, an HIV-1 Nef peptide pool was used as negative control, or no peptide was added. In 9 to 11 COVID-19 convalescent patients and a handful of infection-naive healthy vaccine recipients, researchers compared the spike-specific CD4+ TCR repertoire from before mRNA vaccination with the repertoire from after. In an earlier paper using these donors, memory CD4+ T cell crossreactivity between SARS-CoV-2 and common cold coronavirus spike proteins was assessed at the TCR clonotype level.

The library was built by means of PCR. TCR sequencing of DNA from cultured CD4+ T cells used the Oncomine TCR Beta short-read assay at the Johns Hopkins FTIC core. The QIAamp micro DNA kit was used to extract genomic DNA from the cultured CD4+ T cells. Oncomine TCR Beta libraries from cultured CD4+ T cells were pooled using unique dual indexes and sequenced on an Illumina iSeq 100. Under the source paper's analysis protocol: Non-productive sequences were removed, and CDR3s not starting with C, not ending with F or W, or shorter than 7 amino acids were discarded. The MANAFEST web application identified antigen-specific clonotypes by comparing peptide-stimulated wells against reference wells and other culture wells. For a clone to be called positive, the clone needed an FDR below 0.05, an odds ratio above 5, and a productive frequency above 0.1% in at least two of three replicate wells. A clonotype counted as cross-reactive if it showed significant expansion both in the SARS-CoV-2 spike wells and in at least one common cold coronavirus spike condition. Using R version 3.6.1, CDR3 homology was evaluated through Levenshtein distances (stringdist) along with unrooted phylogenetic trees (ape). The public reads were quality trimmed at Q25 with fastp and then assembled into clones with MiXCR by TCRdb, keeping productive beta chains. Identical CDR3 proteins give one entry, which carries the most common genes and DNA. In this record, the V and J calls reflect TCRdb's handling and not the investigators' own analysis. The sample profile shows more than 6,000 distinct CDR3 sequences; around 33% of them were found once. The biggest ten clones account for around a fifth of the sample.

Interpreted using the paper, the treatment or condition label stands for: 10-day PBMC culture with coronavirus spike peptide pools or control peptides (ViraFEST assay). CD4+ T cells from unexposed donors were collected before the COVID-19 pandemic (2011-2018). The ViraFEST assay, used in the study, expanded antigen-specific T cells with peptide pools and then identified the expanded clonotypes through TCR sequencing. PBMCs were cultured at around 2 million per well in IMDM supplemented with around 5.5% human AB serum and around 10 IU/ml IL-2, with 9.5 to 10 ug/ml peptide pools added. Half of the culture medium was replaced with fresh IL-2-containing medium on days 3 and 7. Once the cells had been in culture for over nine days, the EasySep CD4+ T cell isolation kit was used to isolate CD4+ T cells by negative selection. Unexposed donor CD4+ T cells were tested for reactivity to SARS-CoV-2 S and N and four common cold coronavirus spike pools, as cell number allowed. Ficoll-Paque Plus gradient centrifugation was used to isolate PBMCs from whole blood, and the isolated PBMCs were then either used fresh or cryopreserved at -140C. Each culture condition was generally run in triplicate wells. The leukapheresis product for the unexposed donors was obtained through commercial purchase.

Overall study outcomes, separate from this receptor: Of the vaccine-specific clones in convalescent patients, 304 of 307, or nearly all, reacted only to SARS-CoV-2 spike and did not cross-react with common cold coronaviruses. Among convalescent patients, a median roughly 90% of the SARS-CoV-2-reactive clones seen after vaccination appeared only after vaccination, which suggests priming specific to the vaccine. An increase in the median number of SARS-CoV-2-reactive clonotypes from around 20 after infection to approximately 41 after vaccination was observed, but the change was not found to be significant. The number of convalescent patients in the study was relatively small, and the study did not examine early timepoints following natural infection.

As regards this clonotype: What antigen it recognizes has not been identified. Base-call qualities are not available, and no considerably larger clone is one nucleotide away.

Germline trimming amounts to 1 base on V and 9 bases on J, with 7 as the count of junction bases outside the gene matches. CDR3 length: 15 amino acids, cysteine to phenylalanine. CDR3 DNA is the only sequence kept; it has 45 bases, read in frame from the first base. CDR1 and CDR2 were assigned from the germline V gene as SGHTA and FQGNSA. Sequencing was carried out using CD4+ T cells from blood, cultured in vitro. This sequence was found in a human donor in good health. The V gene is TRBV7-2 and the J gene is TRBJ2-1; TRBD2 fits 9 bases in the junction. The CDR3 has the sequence CASSLGAGGPREQFF. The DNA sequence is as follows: TGTGCCAGCAGCTTAGGGGCGGGAGGGCCGCGTGAGCAGTTCTTC.